There are many counts of the clone carrying this TCR beta chain. These data are taken from a study of T cells in Graves' hyperthyroidism and ophthalmopathy. Amplified TCR beta CDR3 regions derived from RNA transcripts. First-round RT-PCR of the TCR CDR3 relied on the HTBI primer set. One entry per CDR3 protein results from TCRdb running MiXCR on the multiplex PCR reads. Of about 400,000 distinct CDR3 sequences in the sample, around a sixth were seen once. A lack of ophthalmopathy progression within 18 months defined stable Graves' hyperthyroidism. Reasons for excluding patients were uncontrolled infection, other autoimmune disease, pregnancy or lactation. The source is a woman aged 18-29 years with Graves' hyperthyroidism. Sequenced input: blood.

Written as DNA, the CDR3 is TGTGCCAGCCGGGACAGGGGGCGATATGAGCAGTTCTTC. Translated: CASRDRGRYEQFF. The genes are TRBV27 and TRBJ2-1, with 12 bases identical to TRBD1. This CDR3 comprises 13 residues. V shed 8 bases, J shed 8 bases, and the junction held 4 bases outside the gene matches. Germline V lookup: CDR1 MNHEY, CDR2 SMNVEV (reference sequence).